This section outlines one T cell receptor beta chain sequence together with its context. These data originate in a study of PD-1 blockade in classical Hodgkin lymphoma. Trimming removed 0 bases from V and 0 bases from J, with 6 bases in between. The CDR3 is made up of 14 amino acids. Germline CDR1 and CDR2: MDHEN and SYDVKM. Profiled with immunoSEQ multiplex PCR; TCRdb holds only in-frame clones, not every one. The sample contains some 52,000 clones, roughly nine tenths of which appear only once. Time point given: cycle 4 day 1 (C4D1), after less than 7 weeks of nivolumab. Every one of the patients relapsed after autologous stem cell transplantation (brentuximab vedotin exposure was variable).

This receptor was obtained from a human donor with classical Hodgkin lymphoma. The specimen was peripheral blood mononuclear cells (PBMCs), collected before the fourth cycle of nivolumab. V is TRBV28 and J is TRBJ2-7; D is undetermined. CDR3 DNA sequence: TGTGCCAGCAGTTTATGGGGCGGCTCCTACGAGCAGTACTTC. This sequence encodes CASSLWGGSYEQYF. The variable domain in full, with the rest retrieved from reference TRBV28 and TRBJ2-7, is DVKVTQSSRYLVKRTGEKVFLECVQDMDHENMFWYRQDPGLGLRLIYFSYDVKMKEKGDIPEGYSVSREKKERFSLILESASTNQTSMYLCASSLWGGSYEQYFGPGTRLTVT.